The 21 T cell receptor beta chains given below trace back to one sample, sequenced in a study of T cell responses to AZD1222 COVID-19 vaccine. TCRdb's copy holds only in-frame clones and misses some; the assay was immunoSEQ multiplex PCR. The profile shows about 150,000 clones, roughly 90% of them singletons. The sequences come from peripheral blood, collected 28 days after the second AZD1222 dose. The receptors originated from an adult who received the AZD1222 COVID-19 vaccine.

The chain has TRBV5-1 and TRBJ1-2; possibly TRBD1 for D (5 bases). The CDR3 loop spans 13 amino acids. From germline, CDR1 is SGHRS and CDR2 YFSETQ. Trimming cost V 3 bases and J 10 bases, with 16 bases left between them. In DNA form, the CDR3 reads TGCGCCAGCAGCTCTACCGGGGACTCACCCTACACCTTC. Amino acids: CASSSTGDSPYTF.

The chain couples TRBV5-1 to TRBJ1-5; 10 bases are a match to TRBD1. V was pared by 5 bases and J by 6 bases, with 8 bases of the junction left unmatched. Per the germline V gene, CDR1 is SGHRS and CDR2 is YFSETQ. The CDR3 covers 15 residues. CDR3 nucleotide sequence: TGCGCCAGCAGTACCGGGACAGGGGAAGCTCAGCCCCAGCATTTT. Translating it yields CASSTGTGEAQPQHF. Variable domain in full (rest from reference TRBV5-1 and TRBJ1-5): KAGVTQTPRYLIKTRGQQVTLSCSPISGHRSVSWYQQTPGQGLQFLFEYFSETQRNKGNFPGRFSGRQFSNSRSEMNVSTLELGDSALYLCASSTGTGEAQPQHFGDGTRLSIL.

The genes are TRBV27 and TRBJ1-4; D is unresolved. The CDR3 totals 15 residues. The germline V and J ends were trimmed by 7 bases and 7 bases, with 19 bases remaining between them. CDR1 and CDR2 (germline): MNHEY, SMNVEV (reference sequence). Written as DNA, the CDR3 is TGTGCCAGCATCAACGCGGCCCGATGGGGTGAAAAACTGTTTTTT. Its protein is CASINAARWGEKLFF.

The rearrangement uses TRBV18 and TRBJ1-1, with unresolved D. V lost 3 bases and J lost 2, with 7 bases in between. This CDR3 has 13 residues. The V gene's germline CDR1 is KGHSH and CDR2 LQKENI. CDR3 sequence reads: CASSPGGNTEAFF. CDR3 nucleotide sequence: TGTGCCAGCTCACCGGGTGGAAACACTGAAGCTTTCTTT. Variable domain in full (rest from reference TRBV18 and TRBJ1-1): NAGVMQNPRHLVRRRGQEARLRCSPMKGHSHVYWYRQLPEEGLKFMVYLQKENIIDESGMPKERFSAEFPKEGPSILRIQQVVRGDSAAYFCASSPGGNTEAFFGQGTRLTVV.

CDR3 nucleotide sequence: TGTGCCTCCACGGACAGGGAAAAACTGTTTTTT. It specifies CASTDREKLFF. J is TRBJ1-4 and V is TRBV30, with 7 bases that match TRBD1. Germline CDR1 and CDR2: GTSNPN and SVGIG (reference sequence). The V gene end was trimmed by 7 bases and the J gene end by 8 bases; junction bases not matched to a gene: 4. The CDR3 runs 11 residues. Combining the CDR3 with reference TRBV30 and TRBJ1-4 gives the whole variable domain SQTIHQWPATLVQPVGSPLSLECTVEGTSNPNLYWYRQAAGRGLQLLFYSVGIGQISSEVPQNLSASRPQDRQFILSSKKLLLSDSGFYLCASTDREKLFFGSGTQLSVL.

The chain carries TRBV18 and TRBJ1-1, with D unclear. Deletions cut 0 bases from V and 11 bases from J, with 10 bases between. The CDR3 loop spans 12 amino acids. CDR1 and CDR2 from the germline V gene are KGHSH and LQKENI. The CDR3 coding sequence is TGTGCCAGCTCACCACCTTCGGCCGAGGCTTTCTTT. Its protein is CASSPPSAEAFF.

This chain uses TRBV12-3 or TRBV12-4 with TRBJ1-2; the match to TRBD1 covers 7 bases. This CDR3 has 13 amino acids. The V segment lost 7 bases and the J segment 7 bases; nucleotides outside the gene matches: 9. CDR3 nucleotide sequence: TGTGCCAGCACCCAGACAGGGAGGAGTGGCTACACCTTC. Residues: CASTQTGRSGYTF.

This chain links TRBV28 with TRBJ2-3; 9 positions agree with TRBD1. This CDR3 is 15 amino acids long. In germline, CDR1 is MDHEN, CDR2 SYDVKM. V lost 6 bases, J lost 0 bases, and 4 bases stayed unmatched. The CDR3 spells CASSPGTGSTDTQYF. In DNA form, the CDR3 reads TGTGCCAGCAGCCCCGGGACAGGGAGCACAGATACGCAGTATTTT.

V and J are TRBV5-4 and TRBJ2-7; the match to TRBD2 covers 9 bases. CDR3 length: 14 amino acids. Trimming cost V 4 bases and J 5 bases; bases outside gene matches: 7. The germline V gene encodes CDR1 SGHNT and CDR2 YYREEE (reference sequence). This CDR3 reads CASSLGLANDEQYF. DNA for the CDR3: TGTGCCAGCAGCCTCGGACTAGCGAACGACGAGCAGTACTTC.

The chain combines TRBV4-1 with TRBJ2-1; 10 bases agree with TRBD2. V lost 0 bases to trimming and J lost 1 base; unmatched junction nucleotides: 9. The CDR3 totals 19 residues. CDR1 is MGHRA and CDR2 is YSYEKL in the germline V gene. CDR3 DNA: TGCGCCAGCAGCCAAGAAAGCGGGAGGGCCCCGGGGTCCTACAATGAGCAGTTCTTC. It translates to CASSQESGRAPGSYNEQFF.

The chain has TRBV5-1 and TRBJ2-7; 9 bases are shared with TRBD1. V lost 4 bases and J lost 3; bases outside the gene matches: 8. This CDR3 has 15 residues. Germline V lookup: CDR1 SGHRS, CDR2 YFSETQ. CDR3: CASSQQGAASYEQYF. The CDR3 DNA reads as TGCGCCAGCAGCCAACAGGGGGCGGCTAGCTACGAGCAGTACTTC.

The chain employs TRBV11-3 and TRBJ2-5, with TRBD2 matching over 7 bases. This CDR3 contains 13 residues. J lost 4 bases, V lost 3 bases, and 2 bases had no gene match. From germline, CDR1 is SGHNT and CDR2 YENEEA. CDR3 loop: CASSFSGGETQYF. The CDR3 DNA is TGTGCCAGCAGCTTTTCGGGGGGAGAGACCCAGTACTTC. Complete variable domain (other parts from reference TRBV11-3 and TRBJ2-5): EAGVVQSPRYKIIEKKQPVAFWCNPISGHNTLYWYLQNLGQGPELLIRYENEEAVDDSQLPKDRFSAERLKGVDSTLKIQPAELGDSAVYLCASSFSGGETQYFGPGTRLLVL.

V usage is TRBV6-5 and J usage is TRBJ1-4; 7 bases map to TRBD1. Germline CDR1 reads MNHEY; CDR2 reads SVGAGI. V trimming: 7 bases; J trimming: 4 bases; junction bases outside the gene matches: 6. This CDR3 region has 14 residues. This CDR3 is CASTVGDSNEKLFF. The DNA of the CDR3 is TGTGCCAGCACAGTGGGGGACAGTAATGAAAAACTGTTTTTT.

This chain connects TRBV30 to TRBJ2-5; tentatively, D is TRBD2 (6 bases). The CDR3 is 14 residues long. V dropped 5 bases and J dropped 2 bases, with 15 bases sitting between them. The V gene's germline CDR1 is GTSNPN and CDR2 SVGIG (reference sequence). The CDR3 DNA sequence: TGTGCCTGGTCTGGAGGGGAGAGACAAGAGACCCAGTACTTC. Translation gives CAWSGGERQETQYF.

The rearrangement links TRBV6-2 or TRBV6-3 to TRBJ1-6, with TRBD1 identical over 9 bases. This CDR3 region has 15 residues. The V and J ends lost 2 bases and 9 bases, in that order; junction bases with no gene match: 5. Germline-derived CDR1 and CDR2 are MNHEY and SVGEGT. The CDR3 sequence: CASSYRGQGSSPLHF. CDR3 in DNA: TGTGCCAGCAGTTACCGGGGACAGGGTAGTTCACCCCTCCACTTT.

The chain couples TRBV15 to TRBJ2-3, with D perhaps being TRBD1 or TRBD2 (5 bases each). Looked up from germline, CDR1 is LNHNV and CDR2 is YYDKDF (reference sequence). V was clipped by 4 bases and J by 9 bases, with 20 bases between them. This CDR3 is 15 amino acids long. CDR3 in amino acids: CATSISSSLRDTQYF. As DNA, the CDR3 is TGTGCCACCAGCATCTCGTCTAGCTTAAGGGACACGCAGTATTTT.

This clone was seen just once. The gene calls are TRBV27 and TRBJ2-1, with TRBD1 identical over 8 bases. V gave up 7 bases and J gave up 9 bases; unmatched junction bases: 11. The CDR3 loop spans 14 amino acids. In germline, CDR1 is MNHEY, CDR2 SMNVEV (reference sequence). This chain's CDR3 is CASTRGAGGFEQFF. DNA of the CDR3: TGTGCCAGCACCCGTGGGGCAGGGGGCTTTGAGCAGTTCTTC.

The chain employs TRBV11-2 and TRBJ2-1; tentatively, D is TRBD1 (6 bases). The CDR3 covers 14 residues. The germline gives CDR1 SGHAT, CDR2 FQNNGV. Between the trimmed V and J ends, which lost 6 bases and 9 bases, there was a span of 18 bases. The CDR3 DNA sequence: TGTGCCAGCAGTTCAGGGGCTAGCATTATTGAGCAGTTCTTC. Its translation is CASSSGASIIEQFF. Filled out from reference TRBV11-2 and TRBJ2-1, the complete variable domain reads EAGVAQSPRYKIIEKRQSVAFWCNPISGHATLYWYQQILGQGPKLLIQFQNNGVVDDSQLPKDRFSAERLKGVDSTLKIQPAKLEDSAVYLCASSSGASIIEQFFGPGTRLTVL.

V is TRBV29-1 and J is TRBJ2-7; the D gene is possibly TRBD1 (6 bases). V was trimmed by 5 bases and J by 2 bases, leaving 13 bases between them. CDR3 size: 13 residues. Germline CDR1 is SQVTM and CDR2 is ANQGSEA. CDR3 nucleotide sequence: TGCAGCGTTAGACAGGAAAGGACCTACGAGCAGTACTTC. It yields the protein CSVRQERTYEQYF.

This CDR3 reads CASSEARSTDTQYF. DNA for the CDR3: TGTGCCAGCAGCGAAGCACGCAGCACAGATACGCAGTATTTT. The V gene is TRBV6-4, the J gene TRBJ2-3, with D unresolved. CDR1 and CDR2 from the germline V gene are MRHNA and SNTAGT. The CDR3 runs 14 residues. Trimming took off 6 bases at V and 0 bases at J, with 10 bases between the two ends.

The chain combines TRBV9 with TRBJ2-1, with TRBD2 matching 8 bases. J gave up 5 bases and V 7 bases, and 14 bases lay outside the gene matches. Germline V gene data show CDR1 as SGDLS and CDR2 as YYNGEE. The CDR3 has 16 residues. For the CDR3, the DNA is TGTGCCAGCGGCCTCCGGGACGGGAGGGATAACAATGAGCAGTTCTTC. It specifies CASGLRDGRDNNEQFF.